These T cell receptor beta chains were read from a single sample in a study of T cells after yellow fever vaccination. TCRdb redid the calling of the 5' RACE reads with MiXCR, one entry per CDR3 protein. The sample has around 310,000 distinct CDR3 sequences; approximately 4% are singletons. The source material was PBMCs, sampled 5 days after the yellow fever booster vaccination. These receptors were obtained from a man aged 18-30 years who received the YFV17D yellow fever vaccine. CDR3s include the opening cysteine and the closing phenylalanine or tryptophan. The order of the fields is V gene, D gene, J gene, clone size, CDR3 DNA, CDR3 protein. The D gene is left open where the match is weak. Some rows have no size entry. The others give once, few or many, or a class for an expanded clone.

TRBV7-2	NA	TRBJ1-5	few	TGTGCCAGCAGCACACGACGGGCCGGGAATCAGCCCCAGCATTTT	CASSTRRAGNQPQHF
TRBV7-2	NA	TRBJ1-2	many	TGTGCCAGCTCCTCGGGGTCCGGGCCCTATGGCTACACCTTC	CASSSGSGPYGYTF
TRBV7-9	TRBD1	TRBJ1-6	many	TGTGCCAGCGGACAGGATAATTCACCCCTCCACTTT	CASGQDNSPLHF
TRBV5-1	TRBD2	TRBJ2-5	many	TGCGCCAGCAGCGCCGGGACTAACCAAGAGACCCAGTACTTC	CASSAGTNQETQYF
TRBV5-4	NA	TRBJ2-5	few	TGTGCCAGCAGCCCAAGAGGGGGGGGACCCCAAGAGACCCAGTACTTC	CASSPRGGGPQETQYF
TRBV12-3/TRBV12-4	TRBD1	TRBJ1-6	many	TGTGCCAGCAGTTTAAGGTGGGACAGGGGGTTCAACGCCCTCCACTTT	CASSLRWDRGFNALHF
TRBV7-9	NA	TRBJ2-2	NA	TGTGCCAGCAGCTTAACAGAAAACACCGGGGAGCTGTTTTTT	CASSLTENTGELFF
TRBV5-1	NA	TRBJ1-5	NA	TGCGCCAGCAGCAAGGACAGCAATCAGCCCCAGCATTTT	CASSKDSNQPQHF
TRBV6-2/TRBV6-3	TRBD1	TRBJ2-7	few	TGTGCCAGCAGTTACTCGTATGACGGGACAGGGGACAGATGGTACGAGCAGTACTTC	CASSYSYDGTGDRWYEQYF
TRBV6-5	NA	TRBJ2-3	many	TGTGCCAGCAGTTACGGGACGTCGAGCACAGATACGCAGTATTTT	CASSYGTSSTDTQYF
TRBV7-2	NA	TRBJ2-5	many	TGTGCCAGCAGCTCTCAACCACAAGAGACCCAGTACTTC	CASSSQPQETQYF
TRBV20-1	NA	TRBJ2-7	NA	TGCAGTGCTGGCCGGGCTGGCTACGAGCAGTACTTC	CSAGRAGYEQYF
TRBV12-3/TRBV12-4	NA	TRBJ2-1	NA	TGTGCCAGCAGTTATCCAGGACATTACAATGAGCAGTTCTTC	CASSYPGHYNEQFF
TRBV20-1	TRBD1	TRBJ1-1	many	TGCAGTGTTCGGACAGGGAACACTGAAGCTTTCTTT	CSVRTGNTEAFF
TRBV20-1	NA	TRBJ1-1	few	TGCATGGTTGGGTCAGGGCGGGTTGGGCTGAACACTGAAGCTTTCTTT	CMVGSGRVGLNTEAFF
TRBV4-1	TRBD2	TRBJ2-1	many	TGCGCCAGCAGCCAGTACTCTAAGCAGAAGCGGGGTCGGTGGGAGCAGTTCTTC	CASSQYSKQKRGRWEQFF
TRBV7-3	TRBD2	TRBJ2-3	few	TGTGCCAGCAGCTTAACCCCCCGGGCTAGCGGGGGGAGCACAGATACGCAGTATTTT	CASSLTPRASGGSTDTQYF
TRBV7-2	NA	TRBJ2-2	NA	TGTGCCAGCAGCTTAGCGCCTGGCTTATACGGTGGGGAGCTGTTTTTT	CASSLAPGLYGGELFF